This T cell receptor beta chain was recovered during a study of response to subunit inactivated influenza vaccine. In the case of this clonotype: Its antigen remains unidentified.

TCRdb redid the calling of the RT-PCR reads with MiXCR, one entry per CDR3 protein. The table has roughly 650,000 distinct CDR3 sequences, around 15% seen once. The germline V and J ends were trimmed by 0 bases and 12 bases, with 14 bases remaining between them. CDR1 is SGHDT and CDR2 is YYEEEE in the germline V gene. The CDR3 length is 13 residues. Study results and limitations: The authors put forward the suggestion that each seasonal influenza vaccination may bring in only a limited number of new T cells.

V is TRBV5-6 and J is TRBJ2-3, with D perhaps TRBD1 (6 bases). The receptor was isolated from a man aged 45 to 65 who received an inactivated influenza vaccine. The sequencing here drew on PBMCs from blood, taken less than 15 days before vaccination. CDR3 in amino acids: CASSLGGRGPQYF. DNA for the CDR3: TGTGCCAGCAGCTTGGGAGGCAGGGGTCCCCAGTATTTT.